This entry concerns a single T cell receptor (beta chain). No antigen is known for it. The entry originates in a study of CD8+CD57+ T cells in acquired aplastic anemia. Looking at the study overall: Healthy donors had, on average, roughly 10 million reads for their CD4+ cells.

Genomic DNA served as template for TCR beta VDJ and CDR3 profiling. One entry per CDR3 protein results from TCRdb running MiXCR on the reads. The sample lists a few hundred thousand distinct CDR3 sequences, approximately 57% occurring once. Overall study findings and caveats: Overlap between patients and controls comprised almost 30 CD8+ CDR3 sequences. Patients versus controls showed no significant CD8+ Simpson's diversity difference.

There are 15 residues in the CDR3. Germline-derived CDR1 and CDR2 are SGHRS and YFSETQ. V lost 5 bases, J lost 2 bases, and 6 bases stayed unmatched. Sequencing was carried out using sorted CD4+, CD8+, or CD8+CD57+ T cells (not recorded which) from PBMCs. The V call is TRBV5-1, the J call TRBJ2-1, with 8 bases that match TRBD1. The clonotype originates from a human donor in good health. CDR3: CASRRTGLAYNEQFF. The CDR3 DNA reads TGCGCCAGCAGACGGACAGGGTTGGCCTACAATGAGCAGTTCTTC.